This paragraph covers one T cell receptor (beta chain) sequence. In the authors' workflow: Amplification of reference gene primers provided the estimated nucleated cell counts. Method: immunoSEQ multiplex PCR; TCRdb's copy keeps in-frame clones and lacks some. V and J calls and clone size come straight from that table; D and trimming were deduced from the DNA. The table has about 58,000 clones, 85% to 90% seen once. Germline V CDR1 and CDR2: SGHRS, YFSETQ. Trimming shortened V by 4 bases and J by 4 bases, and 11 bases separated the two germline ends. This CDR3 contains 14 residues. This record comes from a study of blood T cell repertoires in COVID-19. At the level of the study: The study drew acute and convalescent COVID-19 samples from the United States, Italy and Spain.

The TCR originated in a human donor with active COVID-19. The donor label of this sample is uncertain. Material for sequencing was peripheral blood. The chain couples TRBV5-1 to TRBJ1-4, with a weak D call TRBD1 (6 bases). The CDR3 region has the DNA TGCGCCAGCAGCCCCAGGGGAAATAATGAAAAACTGTTTTTT. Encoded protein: CASSPRGNNEKLFF. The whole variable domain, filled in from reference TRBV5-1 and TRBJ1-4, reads KAGVTQTPRYLIKTRGQQVTLSCSPISGHRSVSWYQQTPGQGLQFLFEYFSETQRNKGNFPGRFSGRQFSNSRSEMNVSTLELGDSALYLCASSPRGNNEKLFFGSGTQLSVL.